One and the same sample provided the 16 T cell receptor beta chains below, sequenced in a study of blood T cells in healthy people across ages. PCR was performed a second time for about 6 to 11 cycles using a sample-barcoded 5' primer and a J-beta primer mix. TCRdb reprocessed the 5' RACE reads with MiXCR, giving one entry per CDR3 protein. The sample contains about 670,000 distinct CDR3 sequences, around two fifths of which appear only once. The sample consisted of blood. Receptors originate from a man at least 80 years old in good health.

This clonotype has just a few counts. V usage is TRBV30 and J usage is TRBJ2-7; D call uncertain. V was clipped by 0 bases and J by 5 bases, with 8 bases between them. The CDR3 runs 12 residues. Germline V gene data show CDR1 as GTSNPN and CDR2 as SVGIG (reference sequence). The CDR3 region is CAWSVTGHEQYF. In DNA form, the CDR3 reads TGTGCCTGGAGTGTAACTGGGCACGAGCAGTACTTC.

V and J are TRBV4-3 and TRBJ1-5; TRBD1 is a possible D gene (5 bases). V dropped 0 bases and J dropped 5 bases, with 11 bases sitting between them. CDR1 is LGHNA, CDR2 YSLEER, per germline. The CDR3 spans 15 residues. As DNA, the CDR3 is TGCGCCAGCAGCCAAGATGGTATAGGGGATCAGCCCCAGCATTTT. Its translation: CASSQDGIGDQPQHF.

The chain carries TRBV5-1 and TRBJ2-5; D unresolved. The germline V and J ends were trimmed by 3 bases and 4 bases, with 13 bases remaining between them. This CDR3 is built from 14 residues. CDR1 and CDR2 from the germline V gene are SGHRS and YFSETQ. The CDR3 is CASSSRQLGETQYF. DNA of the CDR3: TGCGCCAGCAGCTCCCGACAACTCGGAGAGACCCAGTACTTC.

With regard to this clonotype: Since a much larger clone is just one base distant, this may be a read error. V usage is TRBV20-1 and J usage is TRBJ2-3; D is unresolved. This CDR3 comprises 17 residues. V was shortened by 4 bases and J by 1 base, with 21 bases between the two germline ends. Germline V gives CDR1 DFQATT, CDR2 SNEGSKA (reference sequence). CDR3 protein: CSATPDQKVMRTDTQYF. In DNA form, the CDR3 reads TGCAGTGCTACACCGGACCAAAAGGTTATGCGCACAGATACGCAGTATTTT.

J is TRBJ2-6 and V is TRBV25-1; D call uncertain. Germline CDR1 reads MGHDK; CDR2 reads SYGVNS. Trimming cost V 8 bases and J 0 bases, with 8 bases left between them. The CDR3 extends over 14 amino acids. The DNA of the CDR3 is TGTGCCAGCGAACAGAGCTCTGGGGCCAACGTCCTGACTTTC. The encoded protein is CASEQSSGANVLTF.

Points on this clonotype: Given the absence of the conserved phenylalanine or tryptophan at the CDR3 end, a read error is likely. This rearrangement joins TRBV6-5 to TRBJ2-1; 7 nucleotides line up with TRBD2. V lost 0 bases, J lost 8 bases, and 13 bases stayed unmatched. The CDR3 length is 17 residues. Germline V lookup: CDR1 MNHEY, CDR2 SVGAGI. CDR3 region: CASSYSTRDYRPDEQFV. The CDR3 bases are TGTGCCAGCAGTTACTCGACAAGGGACTACCGGCCGGATGAGCAGTTCGTC.

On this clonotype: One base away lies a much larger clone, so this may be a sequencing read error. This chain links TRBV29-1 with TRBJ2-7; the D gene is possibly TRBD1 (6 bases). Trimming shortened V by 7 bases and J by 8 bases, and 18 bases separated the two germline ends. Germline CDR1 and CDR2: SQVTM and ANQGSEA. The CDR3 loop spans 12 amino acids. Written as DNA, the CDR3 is TGCAGCGCCACGGACAGCCTCACGAAGCAGTACTTC. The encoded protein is CSATDSLTKQYF.

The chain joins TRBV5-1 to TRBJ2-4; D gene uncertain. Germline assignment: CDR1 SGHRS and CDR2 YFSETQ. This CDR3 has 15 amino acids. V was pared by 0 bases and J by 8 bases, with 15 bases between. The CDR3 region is CASSLESPPVDIQYF. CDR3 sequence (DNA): TGCGCCAGCAGCTTGGAGAGCCCGCCGGTTGACATTCAGTACTTC.

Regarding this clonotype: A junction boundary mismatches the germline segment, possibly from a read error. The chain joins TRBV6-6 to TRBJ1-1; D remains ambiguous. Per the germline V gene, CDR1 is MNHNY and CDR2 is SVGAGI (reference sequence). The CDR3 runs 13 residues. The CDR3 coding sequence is TGTGCCAGCATGGTGTCAGGAAACACTGGAGCTTTCTTT. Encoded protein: CASMVSGNTGAFF.

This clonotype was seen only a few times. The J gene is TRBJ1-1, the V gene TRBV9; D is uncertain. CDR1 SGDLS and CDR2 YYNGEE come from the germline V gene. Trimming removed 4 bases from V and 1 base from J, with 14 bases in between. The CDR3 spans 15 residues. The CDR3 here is CASSKWTDANTEAFF. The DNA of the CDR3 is TGTGCCAGCAGCAAATGGACGGATGCGAACACTGAAGCTTTCTTT.

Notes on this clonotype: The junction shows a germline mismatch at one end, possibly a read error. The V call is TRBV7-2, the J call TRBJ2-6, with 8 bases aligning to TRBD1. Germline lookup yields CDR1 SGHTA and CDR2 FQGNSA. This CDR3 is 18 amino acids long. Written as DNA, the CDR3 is TGTGCCGGCAGTTCAAGGGGACAGGCCTACTCTGGGGCCAACGTCCTGACTTTC. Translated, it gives CAGSSRGQAYSGANVLTF.

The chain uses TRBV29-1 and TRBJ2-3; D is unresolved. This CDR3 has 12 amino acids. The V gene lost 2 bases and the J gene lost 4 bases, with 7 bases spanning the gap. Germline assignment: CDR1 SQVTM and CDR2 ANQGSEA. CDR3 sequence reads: CSVEKAADTQYF. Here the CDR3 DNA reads TGCAGCGTTGAAAAGGCAGCAGATACGCAGTATTTT.

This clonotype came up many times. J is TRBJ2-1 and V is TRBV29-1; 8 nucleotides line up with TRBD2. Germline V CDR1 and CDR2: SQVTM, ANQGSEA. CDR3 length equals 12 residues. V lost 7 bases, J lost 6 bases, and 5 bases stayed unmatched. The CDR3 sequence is CSGGLDSNEQFF. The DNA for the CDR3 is TGCAGCGGGGGACTAGACTCCAATGAGCAGTTCTTC.

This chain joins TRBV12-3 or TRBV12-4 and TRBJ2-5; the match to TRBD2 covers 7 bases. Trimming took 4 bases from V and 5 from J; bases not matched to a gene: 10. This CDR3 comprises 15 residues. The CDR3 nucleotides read TGTGCCAGCAGTTGGGGAGGGAGCGTTTCGGAGACCCAGTACTTC. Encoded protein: CASSWGGSVSETQYF.

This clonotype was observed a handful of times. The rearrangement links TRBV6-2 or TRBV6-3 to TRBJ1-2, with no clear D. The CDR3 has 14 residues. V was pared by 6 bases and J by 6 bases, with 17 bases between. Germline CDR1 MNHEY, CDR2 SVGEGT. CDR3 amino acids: CASSPGGVDHGYTF. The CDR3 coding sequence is TGTGCCAGCAGCCCAGGAGGAGTTGATCATGGCTACACCTTC.

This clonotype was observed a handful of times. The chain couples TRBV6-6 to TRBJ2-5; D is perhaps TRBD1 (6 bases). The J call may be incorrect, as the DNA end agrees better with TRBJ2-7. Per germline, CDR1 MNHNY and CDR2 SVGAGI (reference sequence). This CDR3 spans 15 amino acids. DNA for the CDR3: TGTGCCAGCAGCGACGTGGGGGCCACTATTTACGAGCAGTACTTC. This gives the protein CASSDVGATIYEQYF.